What follows describes a single T cell receptor beta chain. Its antigen is still unknown. A much larger clone differs by one base, so this may be a read error. The data were obtained in a study of blood T cells in healthy people across ages. Next came a second PCR, run for about 7 to 12 cycles, which used a sample-barcoded 5' primer along with a J-beta primer mix. From the 5' RACE reads, TCRdb called clonotypes with MiXCR, one entry per CDR3 protein. The table has about 810,000 distinct CDR3 sequences, 30% to 45% seen once. Broader study findings: Donors of long life had a larger count of naive CD4+ cells and greater diversity than aged donors.

The CDR3 is 13 amino acids. In germline, CDR1 is DFQATT, CDR2 SNEGSKA (reference sequence). The receptor was isolated from a man aged 18 to 30 in good health. This chain links TRBV20-1 with TRBJ1-1, with D possibly matching TRBD1 (6 bases). Material for sequencing was blood. The CDR3 loop reads CGAILGGTTEAFF. The CDR3, as DNA: TGCGGTGCTATCCTAGGGGGGACCACTGAAGCTTTCTTT.